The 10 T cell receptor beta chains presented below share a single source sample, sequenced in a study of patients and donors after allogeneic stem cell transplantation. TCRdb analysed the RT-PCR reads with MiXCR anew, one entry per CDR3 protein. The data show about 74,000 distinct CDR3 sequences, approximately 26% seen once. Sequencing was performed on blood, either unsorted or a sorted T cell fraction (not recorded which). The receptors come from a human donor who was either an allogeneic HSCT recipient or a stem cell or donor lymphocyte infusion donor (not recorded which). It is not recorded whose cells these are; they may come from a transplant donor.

CDR3 DNA: TGCGCCAGCAGCTTTGGGGATACGCAGTATTTT. It encodes CASSFGDTQYF. The rearrangement uses TRBV5-1 and TRBJ2-3; D is ambiguous. The CDR3 has 11 residues. With 2 bases removed from V and 6 bases from J, the gap between germline ends came to 4 bases. Germline CDR1 and CDR2: SGHRS and YFSETQ.

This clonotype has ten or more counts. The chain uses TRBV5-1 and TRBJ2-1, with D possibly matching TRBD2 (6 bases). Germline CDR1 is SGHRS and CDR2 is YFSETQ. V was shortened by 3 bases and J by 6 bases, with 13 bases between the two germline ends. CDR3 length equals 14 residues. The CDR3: CASSSGLPLNEQFF. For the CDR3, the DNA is TGCGCCAGCAGCTCGGGACTTCCCCTCAATGAGCAGTTCTTC. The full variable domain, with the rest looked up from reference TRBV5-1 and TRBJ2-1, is KAGVTQTPRYLIKTRGQQVTLSCSPISGHRSVSWYQQTPGQGLQFLFEYFSETQRNKGNFPGRFSGRQFSNSRSEMNVSTLELGDSALYLCASSSGLPLNEQFFGPGTRLTVL.

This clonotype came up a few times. Written as DNA, the CDR3 is TGTGCCAGCAGCCTCGAAATGGTTTACAATGAGCAGTTCTTC. As protein: CASSLEMVYNEQFF. This chain links TRBV3-1 with TRBJ2-1; no clear D gene. Germline lookup yields CDR1 LGHDT and CDR2 YNNKEL (reference sequence). The V end was cut by 4 bases, the J end by 4 bases, with 11 bases between. The CDR3 spans 14 residues.

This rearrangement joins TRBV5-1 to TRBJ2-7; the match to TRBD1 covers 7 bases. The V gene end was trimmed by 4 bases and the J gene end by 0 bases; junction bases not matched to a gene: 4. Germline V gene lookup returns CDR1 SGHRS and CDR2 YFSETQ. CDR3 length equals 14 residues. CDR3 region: CASSRGQFSYEQYF. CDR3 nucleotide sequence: TGCGCCAGCAGCAGGGGGCAGTTCTCCTACGAGCAGTACTTC.

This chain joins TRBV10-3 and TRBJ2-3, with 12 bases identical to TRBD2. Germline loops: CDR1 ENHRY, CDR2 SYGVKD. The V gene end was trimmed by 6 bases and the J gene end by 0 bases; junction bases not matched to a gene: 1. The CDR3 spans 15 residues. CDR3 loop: CAIRTSGGSTDTQYF. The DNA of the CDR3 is TGTGCCATCAGGACTAGCGGGGGCAGCACAGATACGCAGTATTTT.

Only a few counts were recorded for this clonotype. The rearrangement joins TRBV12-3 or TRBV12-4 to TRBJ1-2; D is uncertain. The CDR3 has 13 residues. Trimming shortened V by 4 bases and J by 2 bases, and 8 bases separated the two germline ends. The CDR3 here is CASSSWLNYGYTF. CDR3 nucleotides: TGTGCCAGCAGTTCCTGGTTAAACTATGGCTACACCTTC.

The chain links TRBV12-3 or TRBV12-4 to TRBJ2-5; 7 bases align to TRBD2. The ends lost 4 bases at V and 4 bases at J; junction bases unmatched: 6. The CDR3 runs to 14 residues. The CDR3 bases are TGTGCCAGCAGTTCACGGGGGGAAAGAGAGACCCAGTACTTC. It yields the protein CASSSRGERETQYF.

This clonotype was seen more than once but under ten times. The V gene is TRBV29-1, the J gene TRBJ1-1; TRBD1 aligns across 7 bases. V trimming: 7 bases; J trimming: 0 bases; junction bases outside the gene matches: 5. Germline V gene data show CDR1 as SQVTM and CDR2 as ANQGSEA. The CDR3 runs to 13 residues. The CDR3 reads CSASGQLNTEAFF. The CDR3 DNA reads TGCAGCGCGTCGGGACAGCTGAACACTGAAGCTTTCTTT.

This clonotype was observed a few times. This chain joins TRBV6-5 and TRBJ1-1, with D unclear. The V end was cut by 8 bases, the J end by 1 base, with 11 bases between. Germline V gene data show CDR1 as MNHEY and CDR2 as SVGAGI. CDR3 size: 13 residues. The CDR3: CASGLNRNTEAFF. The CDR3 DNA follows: TGTGCCAGCGGCCTAAACAGGAACACTGAAGCTTTCTTT.

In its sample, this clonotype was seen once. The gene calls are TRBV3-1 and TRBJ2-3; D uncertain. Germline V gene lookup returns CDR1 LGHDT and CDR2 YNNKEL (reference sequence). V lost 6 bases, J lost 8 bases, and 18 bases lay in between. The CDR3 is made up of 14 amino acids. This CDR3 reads CASSHSRQPRTQYF. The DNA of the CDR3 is TGTGCCAGCAGTCACTCACGCCAGCCCCGTACGCAGTATTTT.